The sequence of this TCR beta chain was determined in a study of blood T cell repertoires in COVID-19. The table came from immunoSEQ multiplex PCR; TCRdb's copy has only in-frame clones and leaves some out. Seen here are over 95,000 clones, around 88% observed once, and the top ten hold about 19%. The origin of this receptor is a human donor with acute or convalescent COVID-19. The donor label of this sample is uncertain. Sequenced material: peripheral blood.

The CDR3 is CASSLSQGSNEQFF. The CDR3, as DNA: TGTGCCAGCAGCTTAAGCCAGGGGTCGAATGAGCAGTTCTTC. This chain links TRBV7-3 with TRBJ2-1; tentatively, D is TRBD1 (6 bases). The germline V and J ends were trimmed by 1 base and 7 bases, with 11 bases remaining between them. The germline gives CDR1 SGHTA, CDR2 FQGTGA. The CDR3 sequence is 14 residues long.